The rows below give T cell receptor beta chains drawn from one sample of a study of breast tumors, draining lymph nodes, adjacent tissues. TCRdb re-derived calls from the multiplex PCR reads in MiXCR, one entry per CDR3 protein. The table has approximately 190,000 distinct CDR3 sequences, around 33% seen once; the top ten hold 4.3%. Specimen: axillary lymph node tissue. The receptors derive from a female donor with breast cancer. Some clones in this sample may be carry-over from other donors' samples. CDR3s include the opening cysteine and the closing phenylalanine or tryptophan. A D gene is named only where the DNA matches it firmly. Where a row states a size, it is once, few, many or the class of an expanded clone; other rows omit it.

d_gene	abundance	j_gene	v_gene	CDR3aa	CDR3nt
TRBD2	.	TRBJ2-5	TRBV6-4	CASRSTSGSQETQYF	TGTGCCAGCAGATCGACTAGCGGGTCCCAAGAGACCCAGTACTTC
.	many	TRBJ2-3	TRBV7-2	CASSPTTDTQYF	TGTGCCAGCAGCCCTACGACAGATACGCAGTATTTT
.	many	TRBJ1-4	TRBV2	CASSSAGGSGEKLFF	TGTGCCAGCAGTTCGGCCGGGGGGTCAGGTGAAAAACTGTTTTTT
.	many	TRBJ2-2	TRBV7-2	CASSLQGGLNTGELFF	TGTGCCAGCAGCTTACAGGGCGGGCTGAACACCGGGGAGCTGTTTTTT
TRBD1	many	TRBJ1-5	TRBV11-2	CASSPRTGSNQPQHF	TGTGCCAGCAGCCCCCGGACAGGTAGCAATCAGCCCCAGCATTTT
TRBD2	.	TRBJ2-5	TRBV7-9	CASSPPGGPKTQYF	TGTGCCAGCAGCCCTCCGGGGGGGCCAAAGACCCAGTACTTC
.	once	TRBJ2-1	TRBV2	CAGSAQGGTEQSF	TGTGCCGGCAGCGCCCAGGGGGGAACTGAGCAGTCCTTC
.	many	TRBJ2-1	TRBV12-3/TRBV12-4	CASSITGTLINWFF	TGTGCCAGCAGTATCACCGGGACTCTAATCAACTGGTTCTTC
TRBD2	.	TRBJ2-5	TRBV2	CASSPSGRPETQRF	TGTGCCAGCAGTCCTAGCGGGCGCCCAGAGACCCAGCGCTTC
TRBD1	many	TRBJ2-7	TRBV6-6	CASSHRRQGDEQYF	TGTGCCAGCAGTCACCGGCGACAGGGGGACGAGCAGTACTTC
.	.	TRBJ1-1	TRBV5-1	CASSSDSRLEAFF	TGCGCCAGCAGCTCGGACAGTAGACTTGAAGCTTTCTTT
TRBD1	many	TRBJ2-1	TRBV19	CASRPGQGFHNEQFF	TGTGCCAGTAGGCCGGGACAGGGGTTTCACAATGAGCAGTTCTTC
TRBD1	once	TRBJ1-2	TRBV20-1	CSARSRTGRTYGYTF	TGCAGTGCTAGATCTAGGACAGGCCGTACCTATGGCTACACCTTC
TRBD2	many	TRBJ2-1	TRBV6-6	CASSAGTSTRNEQFF	TGTGCCAGCAGTGCCGGGACTAGCACTAGGAATGAGCAGTTCTTC
TRBD2	many	TRBJ2-3	TRBV7-3	CASSLMPGGSTDTQYF	TGTGCCAGCAGCTTAATGCCGGGGGGAAGCACAGATACGCAGTATTTT
TRBD2	many	TRBJ2-5	TRBV7-2	CASTPPGLAGETQYF	TGTGCCAGCACCCCCCCCGGACTAGCGGGAGAGACCCAGTACTTC
TRBD2	many	TRBJ2-1	TRBV20-1	CSARDRTSGGYSYNEQFF	TGCAGTGCTAGAGACCGGACTAGCGGGGGGTACTCCTACAATGAGCAGTTCTTC
.	many	TRBJ1-3	TRBV19	CASSQKGRYSGNTIYF	TGTGCCAGTAGCCAAAAAGGACGGTACTCTGGAAACACCATATATTTT
.	many	TRBJ1-4	TRBV4-1	CASSQVWEGNEKLFF	TGCGCCAGCAGCCAAGTATGGGAGGGTAATGAAAAACTGTTTTTT
TRBD2	.	TRBJ2-5	TRBV7-6	CASSPGLAGAPRAQETQYF	TGTGCCAGCAGCCCAGGACTAGCGGGGGCCCCCCGAGCCCAAGAGACCCAGTACTTC
.	many	TRBJ1-6	TRBV10-2	CASNIDRSGSPLHF	TGCGCCAGCAACATCGACAGGTCGGGTTCACCCCTCCACTTT
.	.	TRBJ1-2	TRBV29-1	CSVVYYGYTF	TGCAGCGTTGTTTACTATGGCTACACCTTC
.	many	TRBJ2-5	TRBV5-8	CASSPGGRILGGETQYF	TGTGCCAGCAGCCCCGGGGGTAGGATCCTAGGTGGGGAGACCCAGTACTTC
.	many	TRBJ2-5	TRBV24-1	CATSLKETQYF	TGTGCCACCAGCTTGAAAGAGACCCAGTACTTC
.	.	TRBJ2-5	TRBV2	CASSVDREGQPQYF	TGTGCCAGCAGCGTGGACAGGGAGGGCCAGCCCCAGTACTTC
.	.	TRBJ2-7	TRBV13	CASSSLRASSYEQYF	TGTGCCAGCAGCTCTCTCCGGGCCAGCTCCTACGAGCAGTACTTC
.	many	TRBJ2-3	TRBV14	CASSHTGFTQYF	TGTGCCAGCAGCCATACAGGGTTTACGCAGTATTTT
TRBD2	many	TRBJ2-2	TRBV12-3/TRBV12-4	CASRAGLNTGELFF	TGTGCCAGCAGAGCGGGATTGAACACCGGGGAGCTGTTTTTT
.	many	TRBJ1-2	TRBV5-1	CASSSQGGNYGYTF	TGCGCCAGCAGCTCCCAAGGAGGGAACTATGGCTACACCTTC
.	many	TRBJ1-5	TRBV20-1	CSARGRPNQPQHF	TGCAGTGCAAGAGGGAGGCCCAATCAGCCCCAGCATTTT
.	many	TRBJ2-2	TRBV7-9	CASIAGNTGELFF	TGTGCCAGCATCGCCGGGAACACCGGGGAGCTGTTTTTT
.	once	TRBJ1-1	TRBV11-3	CASSGEGGEAFF	TGTGCCAGCAGCGGGGAGGGGGGTGAAGCTTTCTTT
TRBD2	.	TRBJ2-5	TRBV12-3/TRBV12-4	CASSSGLAGGPETQYF	TGTGCCAGCAGTTCGGGACTAGCGGGAGGACCAGAGACCCAGTACTTC
.	.	TRBJ1-1	TRBV6-5	CASSYRSLNTEAFF	TGTGCCAGCAGTTACAGAAGTCTGAACACTGAAGCTTTCTTT
TRBD1	.	TRBJ1-1	TRBV20-1	CSARPTGLGTEAFF	TGCAGTGCTAGGCCGACAGGGTTGGGCACTGAAGCTTTCTTT
.	few	TRBJ2-1	TRBV5-6	CASSPRRGGIDNEQFF	TGTGCCAGCAGCCCTCGGCGGGGAGGTATAGACAATGAGCAGTTCTTC
TRBD1	many	TRBJ2-7	TRBV7-2	CASSLPPGTGYEQYF	TGTGCCAGCAGCTTACCCCCAGGGACAGGCTACGAGCAGTACTTC
.	many	TRBJ2-7	TRBV6-5	CASKGGANTYEQYF	TGTGCCAGCAAGGGCGGGGCCAACACTTACGAGCAGTACTTC
TRBD1	many	TRBJ1-2	TRBV2	CASELQGAPTF	TGTGCCAGTGAACTACAGGGGGCACCCACCTTC
.	many	TRBJ2-7	TRBV20-1	CSASNPTGTTSYEQYF	TGCAGTGCTAGTAACCCAACCGGGACCACCTCCTACGAGCAGTACTTC
.	many	TRBJ1-2	TRBV24-1	CATSDPSREAGGYTF	TGTGCCACCAGTGATCCCTCCCGGGAAGCGGGCGGCTACACCTTC
.	few	TRBJ1-1	TRBV24-1	CVTSDYGGRHGAFF	TGTGTCACCAGTGATTACGGGGGGCGCCACGGGGCTTTCTTT
.	many	TRBJ2-2	TRBV20-1	CSARPTSGTGELFF	TGCAGTGCTAGACCCACGTCTGGCACCGGGGAGCTGTTTTTT
.	many	TRBJ1-2	TRBV12-3/TRBV12-4	CASSPRGGYYGYTF	TGTGCCAGCAGCCCCCGAGGGGGGTACTATGGCTACACCTTC
.	many	TRBJ1-4	TRBV2	CASSSSDFHEKLFF	.
.	many	TRBJ2-7	TRBV5-6	CASSLIRGGEQYF	TGTGCCAGCAGCTTAATTAGGGGAGGCGAGCAGTACTTC
TRBD2	many	TRBJ2-7	TRBV5-8	CASSSWTSGSYEQYF	TGTGCCAGCAGCTCCTGGACTAGCGGCTCCTACGAGCAGTACTTC
TRBD1	many	TRBJ2-5	TRBV12-3/TRBV12-4	CASGQGRIETQYF	TGTGCCAGCGGACAGGGCAGGATCGAGACCCAGTACTTC
TRBD2	many	TRBJ2-5	TRBV20-1	CSAPVLAGEETQYF	TGCAGTGCTCCGGTGCTAGCGGGAGAGGAGACCCAGTACTTC
TRBD1	.	TRBJ2-2	TRBV15	CATSRVGQGQNTGELFF	TGTGCCACCAGCAGAGTGGGACAGGGGCAGAACACCGGGGAGCTGTTTTTT
TRBD1	.	TRBJ2-6	TRBV7-9	CASSTQGDRGPVAGANVLTF	TGTGCCAGCAGCACCCAAGGGGACAGGGGGCCCGTGGCTGGGGCCAACGTCCTGACTTTC
.	many	TRBJ2-7	TRBV28	CASSPNRRGGFLGEQYF	TGTGCCAGCAGTCCGAATAGGAGGGGAGGTTTCCTGGGCGAGCAGTACTTC
TRBD1	many	TRBJ2-2	TRBV6-5	CASSYGTAMGELFF	TGTGCCAGCAGTTACGGGACAGCAATGGGGGAGCTGTTTTTT
.	.	TRBJ1-2	TRBV20-1	CSAAPGGGVYTF	TGCAGTGCAGCGCCCGGGGGTGGTGTCTACACCTTC